This entry concerns a single T cell receptor (beta chain). The data originate from a study of cytomegalovirus exposure and HLA in healthy donors. At the level of the study: Across 350 to 500 genotyped donors, 81% landed in the Caucasian-associated ancestry cluster.

In the PCR, 60 Vbeta and 13 Jbeta primers were used. The table came from immunoSEQ multiplex PCR; TCRdb's copy has only in-frame clones and leaves some out. The data hold fewer than 150,000 clones, with around 69% observed a single time. The germline gives CDR1 SGHRS, CDR2 YFSETQ. V was shortened by 4 bases and J by 6 bases, with 9 bases between the two germline ends. The CDR3 contains 12 residues. The TCR originated in a man aged 45-65 years in good health and CMV-seropositive. V is TRBV5-1 and J is TRBJ2-3; no firm D call. The sequenced material came from PBMCs. The CDR3 region has the DNA TGCGCCAGCAGCACTTCTAGGGATACGCAGTATTTT. Translated, it gives CASSTSRDTQYF.